These T cell receptor beta chains were read from a single sample in a study of shared clonotypes between healthy human individuals. Profiling relied on immunoSEQ multiplex PCR, and the TCRdb table lists in-frame clones only, not all of them. The sample yields roughly 2.5 million clones, over 85% seen once. Sequencing input: naive CD4+ T cells sorted from blood. Receptors originate from a man between 18 and 35 years old in good health. The CDR3 runs from the conserved cysteine through the conserved F or W. Expanded clones get a size class; other rows say once, few or many, or leave the size out.

V gene	J gene	CDR3 length	clone size	CDR3 protein
TRBV4-3	TRBJ2-2	15	-	CASSQVVGATGELFF
TRBV11-2	TRBJ2-7	14	-	CASSSNRVTYEQYF
TRBV5-1	TRBJ1-5	13	-	CASSLLGDQPQHF
TRBV28	TRBJ1-5	15	-	CASSWGEKRNQPQHF
TRBV2	TRBJ2-3	13	once	CASSGLRSDTQYF
TRBV28	TRBJ1-1	16	-	CASSPPQGIMNTEAFF
TRBV5-6	TRBJ1-2	14	-	CASLGGTGANGYTF
TRBV4-2	TRBJ2-5	13	once	CASSQPPGETQYF
TRBV19	TRBJ1-6	13	-	CASGAGGNSPLHF
TRBV10-3	TRBJ2-7	13	-	CATLAGGLDEQYF
TRBV6-5	TRBJ2-3	15	-	CASAQLLAGTDTQYF
TRBV7-9	TRBJ2-7	13	once	CASSPGASYEQYF
TRBV4-1	TRBJ2-7	15	few	CASSQDRAGWDEQYF
TRBV6-5	TRBJ1-5	14	-	CASSRTGSNQPQHF
TRBV7-8	TRBJ1-1	11	-	CASRGNTEAFF
TRBV7-9	TRBJ2-2	14	-	CASSPNRDTGELFF
TRBV6-6	TRBJ2-7	15	-	CASRSTGEVSYEQYF
TRBV5-1	TRBJ2-2	15	-	CASSPGRANTGELFF
TRBV6-1	TRBJ2-1	15	-	CASSGRSALGNEQFF
TRBV10-3	TRBJ2-3	13	-	CAISGGSTDTQYF
TRBV6-5	TRBJ2-7	14	-	CASSRHGGSGEQYF
TRBV6-6	TRBJ2-1	14	-	CASRGGFRYNEQFF
TRBV5-1	TRBJ2-7	15	-	CASSLAPGQSYEQYF
TRBV6-1	TRBJ2-6	15	once	CASSERYSGANVLTF
TRBV5-8	TRBJ2-2	17	-	CASSLGQTSRNTGELFF
TRBV10-3	TRBJ1-6	17	once	CAISESLTAGGNSPLHF
TRBV30	TRBJ1-6	16	-	CAWIRSKAGVDSPLHF
TRBV27	TRBJ2-3	15	-	CASSLGQGSYDTQYF